This entry lists 25 T cell receptor beta chains sequenced from one sample in a study of T cell responses to AZD1222 COVID-19 vaccine. Produced via immunoSEQ multiplex PCR; TCRdb's table is partial and in-frame only. The sample shows about 120,000 clones, about 90% of them seen only once. The specimen comprised peripheral blood, sampled on day 0 of AZD1222 vaccination. The receptors come from an adult in good health.

The chain carries TRBV11-2 and TRBJ2-3; tentatively, D is TRBD2 (6 bases). V lost 4 bases to trimming and J lost 3 bases, with 17 bases between them. Germline V gives CDR1 SGHAT, CDR2 FQNNGV. The length of the CDR3 is 16 residues. The CDR3 region is CASSSLRRDVTDTQYF. In DNA, the CDR3 is TGTGCCAGCAGCTCCCTCCGGAGGGATGTGACAGATACGCAGTATTTT.

The chain recombines TRBV28 with TRBJ2-7; D is ambiguous. The CDR3 is made up of 11 amino acids. Trimming stripped 4 bases from V and 7 bases from J, with 8 bases between. Per germline, CDR1 MDHEN and CDR2 SYDVKM. The CDR3 DNA sequence: TGTGCCAGCAGTTCCAAGCGTGAGCAGTACTTC. This translates into CASSSKREQYF.

CDR3 DNA: TGTGCCAGCAGCTCAAGGGGGTTGCAGTTCTTC. Translation gives CASSSRGLQFF. The chain has TRBV7-8 and TRBJ2-1; tentative D call: TRBD1 (6 bases). Deletions cut 4 bases from V and 12 bases from J, with 10 bases between. Germline-derived CDR1 and CDR2 are SGHVS and FQNEAQ. The CDR3 covers 11 residues.

The CDR3 here is CASSLSGQVLSYNSPLHF. Written as DNA, the CDR3 is TGTGCCAGCAGTTTATCGGGACAGGTCCTCTCCTATAATTCACCCCTCCACTTT. V and J are TRBV27 and TRBJ1-6, with 8 positions matching TRBD1. V was clipped by 0 bases and J by 0 bases; unmatched bases: 4. The length of the CDR3 is 18 residues. In germline, CDR1 is MNHEY, CDR2 SMNVEV (reference sequence).

The rearrangement uses TRBV5-1 and TRBJ2-2; TRBD2 agrees at 14 bases. Germline CDR1 reads SGHRS; CDR2 reads YFSETQ. The CDR3 is made up of 18 amino acids. V shed 3 bases, J shed 4 bases, and the junction held 8 bases outside the gene matches. The CDR3: CASSSTSGRAQGTGELFF. In DNA form, the CDR3 reads TGCGCCAGCAGCTCGACTAGCGGGAGGGCTCAGGGCACCGGGGAGCTGTTTTTT.

This chain joins TRBV5-5 and TRBJ2-3; D gene ambiguous. Germline V CDR1 and CDR2: SGHKS, YYEKEE (reference sequence). The ends were cut back, 2 bases at V and 0 bases at J, with 13 bases in the middle. CDR3 length equals 16 residues. The CDR3 region has the DNA TGTGCCAGCAGCTTTCGCAGTAGTACTAGCACAGATACGCAGTATTTT. It specifies CASSFRSSTSTDTQYF.

In this sample, this clone turned up a few times. The chain links TRBV24-1 to TRBJ2-3; D call uncertain. Trimming removed 4 bases from V and 3 bases from J, with 7 bases in between. The germline V gene encodes CDR1 KGHDR and CDR2 SFDVKD. The CDR3 is 13 amino acids. The CDR3 nucleotides read TGTGCCACCAGTGACCAAAGGACAGATACGCAGTATTTT. Protein: CATSDQRTDTQYF.

The V gene is TRBV29-1, the J gene TRBJ1-1; D remains ambiguous. The ends were cut back, 7 bases at V and 5 bases at J, with 11 bases in the middle. The germline V gene has CDR1 SQVTM and CDR2 ANQGSEA. The CDR3 is made up of 11 amino acids. The CDR3 here is CSGDAATEAFF. The CDR3 nucleotides are TGCAGCGGTGACGCGGCGACTGAAGCTTTCTTT.

The V and J genes are TRBV28 and TRBJ1-6, with D perhaps matching TRBD1 (5 bases). The CDR3 totals 16 residues. CDR1 is MDHEN, CDR2 SYDVKM, per germline. Trimming pared 4 bases from V and 9 bases from J, leaving 19 bases between. The CDR3 spells CASSSPGPRISSPLHF. The CDR3 coding sequence is TGTGCCAGCAGTTCCCCGGGGCCGCGGATCAGTTCACCCCTCCACTTT.

V is TRBV6-5 and J is TRBJ2-5; D is unclear. The germline V gene has CDR1 MNHEY and CDR2 SVGAGI. The CDR3 extends over 14 amino acids. V shed 6 bases and J shed 4 bases, with 15 bases lying between them. In DNA, the CDR3 is TGTGCCAGCAGCCTCCAGGACGGGCGAGAGACCCAGTACTTC. It codes for CASSLQDGRETQYF.

The V call is TRBV14, the J call TRBJ1-1; perhaps TRBD1 as D (5 bases). This CDR3 has 13 residues. CDR1 SGHDN and CDR2 FVKESK come from the germline V gene. Between the trimmed V and J ends, which lost 6 bases and 5 bases, there was a span of 13 bases. The CDR3 nucleotides read TGTGCCAGCAGGGCGGGGACCTGGACTGAAGCTTTCTTT. Protein product: CASRAGTWTEAFF.

The CDR3 DNA sequence: TGTGCCAGCAGCCGAGGGGAACTAGAGACCCAGTACTTC. Translation: CASSRGELETQYF. V usage is TRBV7-8 and J usage is TRBJ2-5, with D perhaps TRBD1 or TRBD2 (5 bases each). V lost 5 bases, J lost 4 bases, and 11 bases lay in between. In germline, CDR1 is SGHVS, CDR2 FQNEAQ. The CDR3 is 13 residues long.

This clone has just one count. The V and J genes are TRBV29-1 and TRBJ1-1, with no clear D. Germline CDR1 reads SQVTM; CDR2 reads ANQGSEA. V shed 3 bases and J shed 4 bases, with 3 bases lying between them. The CDR3 is 10 amino acids. The CDR3 DNA reads as TGCAGCGTTGAGGGCACTGAAGCTTTCTTT. Translated: CSVEGTEAFF. Based on the CDR3 plus reference TRBV29-1 and TRBJ1-1, the full variable domain is SAVISQKPSRDICQRGTSLTIQCQVDSQVTMMFWYRQQPGQSLTLIATANQGSEATYESGFVIDKFPISRPNLTFSTLTVSNMSPEDSSIYLCSVEGTEAFFGQGTRLTVV.

V usage is TRBV19 and J usage is TRBJ1-1; D is ambiguous. The CDR3 runs to 15 residues. V gave up 7 bases and J gave up 1 base, with 16 bases separating them. Germline CDR1 and CDR2: LNHDA and SQIVND (reference sequence). For the CDR3, the DNA is TGTGCCAGTATCCCTTCTCGGGCGAGGAACACTGAAGCTTTCTTT. Translated, it gives CASIPSRARNTEAFF.

This clone was seen more than once but under ten times. The V and J genes are TRBV7-9 and TRBJ2-7, with D maybe TRBD1 (6 bases). Trimming removed 5 bases from V and 3 bases from J, with 14 bases in between. Germline V lookup: CDR1 SEHNR, CDR2 FQNEAQ (reference sequence). This CDR3 comprises 14 residues. The CDR3 sequence: CASSRTDRSYEQYF. CDR3 nucleotide sequence: TGTGCCAGCAGCCGGACGGACAGAAGCTACGAGCAGTACTTC.

CDR3 DNA: TGCGCCAGCAGCCTATCGGCGAGAAGGCGAGCTTTCTTT. This encodes CASSLSARRRAFF. This rearrangement joins TRBV4-1 to TRBJ1-1; D remains ambiguous. V was cut by 4 bases and J by 10 bases, with 16 bases left in between. This CDR3 region has 13 residues. The germline V gene encodes CDR1 MGHRA and CDR2 YSYEKL.

This chain connects TRBV6-5 to TRBJ2-3, with no clear D. This CDR3 has 13 residues. The germline V gene encodes CDR1 MNHEY and CDR2 SVGAGI. Trimming pared 6 bases from V and 3 bases from J, leaving 10 bases between. The CDR3, as DNA: TGTGCCAGCAGGAGACCGGGTACAGATACGCAGTATTTT. This gives the protein CASRRPGTDTQYF.

The chain carries TRBV2 and TRBJ1-1; TRBD1 might be the D (5 bases). V lost 6 bases and J 5 bases, leaving 10 bases between the germline ends. From germline, CDR1 is SNHLY and CDR2 FYNNEI. CDR3 size: 12 residues. The CDR3: CASRAGQTEAFF. In nucleotides, the CDR3 is TGTGCCAGCAGGGCAGGACAAACTGAAGCTTTCTTT.

The chain employs TRBV2 and TRBJ2-6; 7 bases match TRBD2. The J segment lost 0 bases and the V segment lost 10 bases, leaving 15 bases of the junction unmatched. The germline CDR1 and CDR2 sequences are SNHLY and FYNNEI. This CDR3 spans 18 amino acids. CDR3 in DNA: TGTGCCACCTCTGGGGGGGGTCCTTTCTACTCTGGGGCCAACGTCCTGACTTTC. It encodes CATSGGGPFYSGANVLTF.

CDR3 nucleotide sequence: TGCGCCAGCAGCGTAACGACAGGGGGCGACGAGCAGTACTTC. It encodes CASSVTTGGDEQYF. The chain carries TRBV5-1 and TRBJ2-7; TRBD1 matches at 10 bases. The CDR3 is made up of 14 amino acids. Germline V gives CDR1 SGHRS, CDR2 YFSETQ. Germline trimming cut 4 bases from V and 5 bases from J; bases unmatched to any gene: 6.

This chain connects TRBV7-6 to TRBJ2-7; 11 bases agree with TRBD2. The CDR3 covers 15 residues. V shed 5 bases, J shed 2 bases, and the junction held 5 bases outside the gene matches. Germline assignment: CDR1 SGHVS and CDR2 FNYEAQ. CDR3 region: CASSPGTSGTYEQYF. The CDR3 DNA is TGTGCCAGCAGCCCGGGGACTAGCGGTACCTACGAGCAGTACTTC.

A few counts support this clone. V and J are TRBV12-3 or TRBV12-4 and TRBJ1-1, with D unclear. V shed 0 bases and J shed 7 bases, with 6 bases lying between them. This CDR3 is built from 12 residues. The CDR3 sequence: CASSLAGIEAFF. CDR3 DNA: TGTGCCAGCAGTTTAGCGGGGATTGAAGCTTTCTTT.

The V and J genes are TRBV7-8 and TRBJ2-7, with unresolved D. Germline V gives CDR1 SGHVS, CDR2 FQNEAQ. The CDR3 has 14 amino acids. V lost 1 base to trimming and J lost 7 bases, with 14 bases between them. The CDR3 here is CASSLVLDSSEQYF. CDR3 nucleotide sequence: TGTGCCAGCAGCTTAGTTCTTGACTCGAGTGAGCAGTACTTC.

The chain carries TRBV9 and TRBJ2-5, with D unclear. Germline lookup yields CDR1 SGDLS and CDR2 YYNGEE. Trimming cost V 0 bases and J 5 bases, with 8 bases left between them. The CDR3 extends over 13 amino acids. This chain's CDR3 is CASSVALRETQYF. The DNA of the CDR3 is TGTGCCAGCAGCGTAGCCCTCCGGGAGACCCAGTACTTC.

Only one count was recorded for this clone. The chain couples TRBV19 to TRBJ2-2; D gene ambiguous. V was cut by 6 bases and J by 1 base, with 12 bases left in between. Germline-derived CDR1 and CDR2 are LNHDA and SQIVND (reference sequence). The CDR3 runs 15 residues. The CDR3 DNA reads as TGTGCCAGTAGGTCCCTTCAGCGGAACACCGGGGAGCTGTTTTTT. Protein sequence: CASRSLQRNTGELFF.